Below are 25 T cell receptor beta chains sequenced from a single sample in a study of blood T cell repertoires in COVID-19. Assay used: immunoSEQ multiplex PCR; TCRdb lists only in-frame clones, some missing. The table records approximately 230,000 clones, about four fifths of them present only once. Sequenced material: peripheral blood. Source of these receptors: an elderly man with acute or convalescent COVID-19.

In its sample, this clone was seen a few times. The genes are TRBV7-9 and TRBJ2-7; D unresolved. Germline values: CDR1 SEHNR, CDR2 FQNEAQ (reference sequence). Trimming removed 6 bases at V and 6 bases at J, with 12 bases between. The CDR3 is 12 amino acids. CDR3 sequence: CASRNLRGEQYF. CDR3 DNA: TGTGCCAGCAGAAATTTAAGAGGCGAGCAGTACTTC.

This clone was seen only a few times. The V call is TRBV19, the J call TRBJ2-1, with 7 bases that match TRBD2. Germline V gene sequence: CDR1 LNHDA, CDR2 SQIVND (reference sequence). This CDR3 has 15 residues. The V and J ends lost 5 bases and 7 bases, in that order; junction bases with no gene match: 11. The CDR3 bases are TGTGCCAGTAGTTACGGGCGGGAGATCAGAAATGAGCAGTTCTTC. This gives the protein CASSYGREIRNEQFF. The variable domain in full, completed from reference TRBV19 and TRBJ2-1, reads DGGITQSPKYLFRKEGQNVTLSCEQNLNHDAMYWYRQDPGQGLRLIYYSQIVNDFQKGDIAEGYSVSREKKESFPLTVTSAQKNPTAFYLCASSYGREIRNEQFFGPGTRLTVL.

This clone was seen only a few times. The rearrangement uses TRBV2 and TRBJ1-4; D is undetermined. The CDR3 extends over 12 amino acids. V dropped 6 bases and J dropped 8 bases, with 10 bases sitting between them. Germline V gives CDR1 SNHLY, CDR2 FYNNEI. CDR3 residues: CASSPQWEKLFF. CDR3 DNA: TGTGCCAGCAGCCCACAATGGGAAAAACTGTTTTTT.

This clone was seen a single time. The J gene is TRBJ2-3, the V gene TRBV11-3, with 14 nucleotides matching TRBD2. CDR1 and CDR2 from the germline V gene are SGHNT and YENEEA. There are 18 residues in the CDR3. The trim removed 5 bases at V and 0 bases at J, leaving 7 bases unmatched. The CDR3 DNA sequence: TGTGCCAGCAGCCTCGGGACTAGCGGGAGCCATAGCACAGATACGCAGTATTTT. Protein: CASSLGTSGSHSTDTQYF.

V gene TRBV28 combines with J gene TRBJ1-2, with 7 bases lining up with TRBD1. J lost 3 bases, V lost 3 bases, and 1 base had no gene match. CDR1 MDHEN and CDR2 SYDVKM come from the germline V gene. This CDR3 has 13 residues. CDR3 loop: CASSLQGDYGYTF. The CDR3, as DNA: TGTGCCAGCAGTTTGCAGGGGGACTATGGCTACACCTTC.

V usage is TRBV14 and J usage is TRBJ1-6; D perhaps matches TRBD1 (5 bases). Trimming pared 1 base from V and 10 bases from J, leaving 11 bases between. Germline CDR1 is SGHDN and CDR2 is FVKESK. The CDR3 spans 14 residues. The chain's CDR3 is CASSQGRVGSPLHF. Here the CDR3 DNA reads TGTGCCAGCAGCCAAGGCAGGGTGGGCTCACCCCTCCACTTT. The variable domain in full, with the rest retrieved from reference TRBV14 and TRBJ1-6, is EAGVTQFPSHSVIEKGQTVTLRCDPISGHDNLYWYRRVMGKEIKFLLHFVKESKQDESGMPNNRFLAERTGGTYSTLKVQPAELEDSGVYFCASSQGRVGSPLHFGNGTRLTVT.

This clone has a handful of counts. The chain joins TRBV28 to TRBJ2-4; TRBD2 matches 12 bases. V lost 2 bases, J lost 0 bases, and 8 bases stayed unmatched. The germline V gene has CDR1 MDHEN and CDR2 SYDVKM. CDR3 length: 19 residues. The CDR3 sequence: CASSLRMGLAGLAKNIQYF. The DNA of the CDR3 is TGTGCCAGCAGTTTAAGAATGGGACTAGCGGGTTTAGCCAAAAACATTCAGTACTTC.

The CDR3 DNA reads as TGTGCCAGCAGTTACGCCATGCAGGATTTGGGCACAGATACGCAGTATTTT. This sequence encodes CASSYAMQDLGTDTQYF. The chain employs TRBV6-2 or TRBV6-3 and TRBJ2-3; no firm D call. V dropped 2 bases and J dropped 1 base, with 16 bases sitting between them. Germline-derived CDR1 and CDR2 are MNHEY and SVGEGT. The CDR3 contains 17 residues.

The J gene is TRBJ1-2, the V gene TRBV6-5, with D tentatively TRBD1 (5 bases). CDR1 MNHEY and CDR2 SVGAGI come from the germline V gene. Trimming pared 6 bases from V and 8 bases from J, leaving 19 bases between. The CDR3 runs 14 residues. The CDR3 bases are TGTGCCAGCAGCCGGGGCGGGGGTTTGGGAGGCTACACCTTC. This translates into CASSRGGGLGGYTF.

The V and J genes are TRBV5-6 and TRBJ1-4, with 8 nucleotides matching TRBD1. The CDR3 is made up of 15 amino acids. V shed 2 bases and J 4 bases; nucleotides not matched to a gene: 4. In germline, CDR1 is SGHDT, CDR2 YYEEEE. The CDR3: CASSFGQGYNEKLFF. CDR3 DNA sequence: TGTGCCAGCAGCTTCGGACAGGGCTATAATGAAAAACTGTTTTTT.

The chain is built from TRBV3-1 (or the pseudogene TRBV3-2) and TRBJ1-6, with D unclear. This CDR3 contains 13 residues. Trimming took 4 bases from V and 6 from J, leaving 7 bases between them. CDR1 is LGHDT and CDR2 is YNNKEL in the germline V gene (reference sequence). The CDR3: CASSPNSNSPLHF. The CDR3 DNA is TGTGCCAGCAGCCCCAACAGTAATTCACCCCTCCACTTT.

The CDR3 DNA reads TGTGCCAGCAGTTACGGCGCAGGGGGGACCTACGAGCAGTACTTC. Protein product: CASSYGAGGTYEQYF. The chain employs TRBV6-6 and TRBJ2-7; D possibly corresponds to TRBD1 (7 bases). The V end was cut by 2 bases, the J end by 2 bases, with 13 bases between. Per germline, CDR1 MNHNY and CDR2 SVGAGI (reference sequence). The CDR3 length is 15 residues.

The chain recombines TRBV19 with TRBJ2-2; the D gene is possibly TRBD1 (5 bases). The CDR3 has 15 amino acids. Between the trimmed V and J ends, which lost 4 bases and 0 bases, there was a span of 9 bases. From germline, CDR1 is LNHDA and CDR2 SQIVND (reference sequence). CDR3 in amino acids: CASSSGAANTGELFF. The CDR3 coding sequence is TGTGCCAGTAGTAGTGGGGCCGCGAACACCGGGGAGCTGTTTTTT.

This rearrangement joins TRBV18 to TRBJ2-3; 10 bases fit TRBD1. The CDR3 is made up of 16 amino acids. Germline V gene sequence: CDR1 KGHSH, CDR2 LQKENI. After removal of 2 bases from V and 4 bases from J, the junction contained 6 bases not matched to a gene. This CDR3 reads CASSPGRDRGSDTQYF. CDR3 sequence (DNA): TGTGCCAGCTCACCAGGCCGGGACAGGGGTTCAGATACGCAGTATTTT.

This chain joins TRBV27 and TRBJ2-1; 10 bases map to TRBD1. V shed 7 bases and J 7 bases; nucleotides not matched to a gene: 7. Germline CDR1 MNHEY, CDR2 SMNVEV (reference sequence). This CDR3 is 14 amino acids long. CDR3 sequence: CASTRDRGGNEQFF. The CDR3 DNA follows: TGTGCCAGCACCCGGGACAGGGGAGGTAATGAGCAGTTCTTC.

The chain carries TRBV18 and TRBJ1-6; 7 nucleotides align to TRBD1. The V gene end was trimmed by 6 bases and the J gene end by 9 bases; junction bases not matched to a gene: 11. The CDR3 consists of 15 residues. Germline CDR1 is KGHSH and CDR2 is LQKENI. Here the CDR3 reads CASSPEGRGISPLHF. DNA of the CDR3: TGTGCCAGCTCCCCAGAGGGCAGGGGGATTTCACCCCTCCACTTT.

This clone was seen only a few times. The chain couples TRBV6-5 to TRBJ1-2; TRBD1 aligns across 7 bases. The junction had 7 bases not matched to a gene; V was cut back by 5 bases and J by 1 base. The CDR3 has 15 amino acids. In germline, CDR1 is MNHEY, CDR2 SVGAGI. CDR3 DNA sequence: TGTGCCAGCAGTACCGGGACAGTATTTAACTATGGCTACACCTTC. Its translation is CASSTGTVFNYGYTF.

This chain's CDR3 is CATSDPTGQTHEQYF. The CDR3 DNA sequence: TGTGCCACCAGTGACCCGACAGGACAGACCCACGAGCAGTACTTC. The chain combines TRBV24-1 with TRBJ2-7; the D gene is possibly TRBD1 (6 bases). In germline, CDR1 is KGHDR, CDR2 SFDVKD. This CDR3 spans 15 amino acids. V shed 4 bases and J shed 5 bases, with 17 bases lying between them.

CDR3 bases: TGTGCCACCAGTGAAACTAGCGGGGGGAGCTCCTACAATGAGCAGTTCTTC. This translates into CATSETSGGSSYNEQFF. This chain uses TRBV24-1 with TRBJ2-1; TRBD2 matches 12 bases. The CDR3 covers 17 residues. The ends lost 4 bases at V and 0 bases at J; junction bases unmatched: 3. In germline, CDR1 is KGHDR, CDR2 SFDVKD.

CDR3 loop: CASSYSQTGPLPQHF. In DNA form, the CDR3 reads TGTGCCAGCAGTTACAGTCAGACAGGCCCGCTGCCCCAGCATTTT. This chain uses TRBV6-2 or TRBV6-3 with TRBJ1-5; TRBD1 might be the D (6 bases). The CDR3 totals 15 residues. V dropped 2 bases and J dropped 9 bases, with 17 bases sitting between them. Germline CDR1 and CDR2: MNHEY and SVGEGT.

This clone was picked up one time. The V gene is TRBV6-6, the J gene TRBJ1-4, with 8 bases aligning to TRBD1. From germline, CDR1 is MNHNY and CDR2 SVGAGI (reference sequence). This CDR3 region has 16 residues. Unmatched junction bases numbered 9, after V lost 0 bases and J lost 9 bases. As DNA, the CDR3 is TGTGCCAGCAGTTACTCGATGAGGGACAGGTCTCAAAAACTGTTTTTT. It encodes CASSYSMRDRSQKLFF.

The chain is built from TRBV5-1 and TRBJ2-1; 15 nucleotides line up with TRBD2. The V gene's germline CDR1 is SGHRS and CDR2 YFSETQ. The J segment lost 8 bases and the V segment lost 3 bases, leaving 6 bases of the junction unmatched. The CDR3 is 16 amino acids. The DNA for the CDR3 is TGCGCCAGCAGCTGGACTAGCGGGAGGGCCGGCGATGAGCAGTTCTTC. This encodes CASSWTSGRAGDEQFF.

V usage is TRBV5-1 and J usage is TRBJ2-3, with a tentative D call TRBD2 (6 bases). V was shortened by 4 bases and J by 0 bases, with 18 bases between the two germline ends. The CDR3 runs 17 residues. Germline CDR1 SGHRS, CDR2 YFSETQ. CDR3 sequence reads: CASSRRVAEASTDTQYF. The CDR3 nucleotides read TGCGCCAGCAGCAGGAGGGTGGCAGAAGCTAGCACAGATACGCAGTATTTT.

CDR3 protein: CASSLYSDGTEAFF. The CDR3 DNA reads TGTGCCAGCAGCTTGTACAGTGATGGGACTGAAGCTTTCTTT. The rearrangement joins TRBV5-8 to TRBJ1-1; D gene unclear. Trimming cost V 1 base and J 5 bases, with 12 bases left between them. CDR3 size: 14 residues. Germline CDR1 reads SGHTS; CDR2 reads YDEGEE.

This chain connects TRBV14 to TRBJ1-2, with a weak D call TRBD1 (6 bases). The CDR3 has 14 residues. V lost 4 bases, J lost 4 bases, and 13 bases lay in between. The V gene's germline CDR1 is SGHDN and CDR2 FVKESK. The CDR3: CASSPEQGSYGYTF. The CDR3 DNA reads TGTGCCAGCAGCCCCGAACAGGGAAGCTATGGCTACACCTTC.